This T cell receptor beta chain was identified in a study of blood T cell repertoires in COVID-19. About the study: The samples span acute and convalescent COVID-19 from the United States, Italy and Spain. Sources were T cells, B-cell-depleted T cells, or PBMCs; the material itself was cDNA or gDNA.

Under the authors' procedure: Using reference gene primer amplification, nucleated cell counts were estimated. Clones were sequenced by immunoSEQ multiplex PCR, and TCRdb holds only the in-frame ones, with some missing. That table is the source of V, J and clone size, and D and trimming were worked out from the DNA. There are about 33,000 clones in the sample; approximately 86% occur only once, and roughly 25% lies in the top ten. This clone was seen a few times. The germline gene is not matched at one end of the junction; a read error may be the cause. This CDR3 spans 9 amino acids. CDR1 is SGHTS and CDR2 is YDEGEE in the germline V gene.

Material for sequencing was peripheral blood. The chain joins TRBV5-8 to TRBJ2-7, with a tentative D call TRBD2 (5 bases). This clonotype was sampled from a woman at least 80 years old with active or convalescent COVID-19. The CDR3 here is CASSLRTFF. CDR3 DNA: TGTGCCAGCAGCCTGCGGACTTTCTTC.